Listed here is a single TCR beta chain. There are 16 residues in the CDR3. Germline CDR1 reads LGHNA; CDR2 reads YSLEER. V lost 0 bases, J lost 4 bases, and 5 bases stayed unmatched. The method was immunoSEQ multiplex PCR; TCRdb's version includes in-frame clones alone and lacks a portion of them. Of 250,000 to 300,000 clones detected, 75% to 90% appear once; the ten largest clones hold approximately 14%. This specimen belongs to a study of blood T cell repertoires in COVID-19. The genes are TRBV4-3 and TRBJ1-1; 10 positions agree with TRBD1. The source of this sequence is a woman in her seventies with COVID-19, enrolled during active disease. What was sequenced was peripheral blood. The CDR3 coding sequence is TGCGCCAGCAGCCAAGATCTGAGGGACAGGGGCACTGAAGCTTTCTTT. Translating gives CASSQDLRDRGTEAFF.